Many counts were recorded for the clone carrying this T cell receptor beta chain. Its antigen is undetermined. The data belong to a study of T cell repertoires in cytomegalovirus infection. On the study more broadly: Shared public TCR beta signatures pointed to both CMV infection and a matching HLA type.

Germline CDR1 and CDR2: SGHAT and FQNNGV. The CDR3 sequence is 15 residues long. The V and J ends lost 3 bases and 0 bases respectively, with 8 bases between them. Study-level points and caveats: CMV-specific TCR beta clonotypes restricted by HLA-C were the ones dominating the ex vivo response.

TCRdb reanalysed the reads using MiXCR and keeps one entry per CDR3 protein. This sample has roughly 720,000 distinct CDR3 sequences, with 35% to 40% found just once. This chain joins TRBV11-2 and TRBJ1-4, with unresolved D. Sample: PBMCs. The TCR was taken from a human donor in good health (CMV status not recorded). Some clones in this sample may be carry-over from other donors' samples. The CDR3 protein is CASSLQDSTNEKLFF. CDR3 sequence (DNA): TGTGCCAGCAGCTTGCAAGATTCAACTAATGAAAAACTGTTTTTT.